The sequence of this T cell receptor beta chain was determined in a study of blood T cell repertoires in COVID-19. Authors' analysis steps: Reference gene primer amplification gave nucleated cell count estimates. Repertoires were generated with immunoSEQ multiplex PCR, while TCRdb's copy carries only in-frame clones and drops some. The D gene and trimming were derived from the DNA, and the V and J assignments and clone size from that table. The profile shows roughly 76,000 clones, roughly four fifths of them singletons. Trimming cost V 5 bases and J 5 bases; bases outside gene matches: 10. The length of the CDR3 is 15 residues. CDR1 and CDR2 from the germline V gene are MNHEY and SMNVEV (reference sequence).

Sequencing was done on a sample of peripheral blood. The V gene is TRBV27, the J gene TRBJ2-5; 8 positions agree with TRBD1. This TCR was recovered from a woman aged 70-85 years with acute or convalescent COVID-19. CDR3: CASSPKQTGVETQYF. CDR3 sequence (DNA): TGTGCCAGCAGTCCAAAGCAGACAGGGGTGGAGACCCAGTACTTC.